Presented here are 25 T cell receptor beta chains from one specimen sequenced in a study of cytomegalovirus exposure and HLA in healthy donors. Primers for the PCR totalled 60 Vbeta and 13 Jbeta. TCRdb's table, derived via immunoSEQ multiplex PCR, lists solely in-frame clones and lacks some. The sample carries approximately 170,000 clones, roughly 79% recorded once. The material sequenced was PBMCs. The receptors originated from a woman under 40 in good health and CMV-seropositive.

The chain joins TRBV18 to TRBJ2-2, with D perhaps matching TRBD1 (6 bases). V was clipped by 0 bases and J by 1 base, with 9 bases between them. The CDR3 has 16 residues. CDR1 is KGHSH, CDR2 LQKENI, per germline. CDR3 nucleotides: TGTGCCAGCTCACCACCGGGGGCCGAGAACACCGGGGAGCTGTTTTTT. Its protein is CASSPPGAENTGELFF. Supplemented by reference TRBV18 and TRBJ2-2, the full variable domain reads NAGVMQNPRHLVRRRGQEARLRCSPMKGHSHVYWYRQLPEEGLKFMVYLQKENIIDESGMPKERFSAEFPKEGPSILRIQQVVRGDSAAYFCASSPPGAENTGELFFGEGSRLTVL.

This rearrangement joins TRBV19 to TRBJ1-6; possibly TRBD1 for D (5 bases). The length of the CDR3 is 14 residues. CDR1 and CDR2 from the germline V gene are LNHDA and SQIVND (reference sequence). The V and J ends lost 6 bases and 4 bases respectively, with 10 bases between them. The CDR3 region is CASRVGTYNSPLHF. CDR3 nucleotide sequence: TGTGCCAGTAGAGTGGGGACTTATAATTCACCCCTCCACTTT.

V is TRBV27 and J is TRBJ1-1, with D possibly TRBD1 on 5 matching bases. This CDR3 contains 14 residues. V dropped 2 bases and J dropped 3 bases, with 10 bases sitting between them. Germline CDR1 reads MNHEY; CDR2 reads SMNVEV (reference sequence). The CDR3 here is CASSLGAGYTEAFF. The CDR3 DNA sequence: TGTGCCAGCAGTTTAGGGGCAGGTTACACTGAAGCTTTCTTT.

The CDR3 DNA reads TGTGCCATCAGTGAGTTACAAGTGAACACTGAAGCTTTCTTT. This gives the protein CAISELQVNTEAFF. The V call is TRBV10-3, the J call TRBJ1-1, with D unclear. Trimming removed 1 base at V and 0 bases at J, with 6 bases between. The germline V gene has CDR1 ENHRY and CDR2 SYGVKD. The CDR3 contains 14 residues.

The chain employs TRBV7-8 and TRBJ2-7; 8 bases are a match to TRBD2. Germline V CDR1 and CDR2: SGHVS, FQNEAQ. With V trimmed by 4 bases and J by 2 bases, 7 bases remained unmatched. This CDR3 region has 15 residues. The CDR3 loop is CASSSAGGGPYEQYF. The CDR3 DNA reads TGTGCCAGCAGCTCTGCGGGAGGAGGACCCTACGAGCAGTACTTC.

This sequence joins TRBV7-2 and TRBJ1-5; no reliable D call. Germline V gene lookup returns CDR1 SGHTA and CDR2 FQGNSA. CDR3 size: 14 residues. V was shortened by 2 bases and J by 7 bases, with 12 bases between the two germline ends. CDR3 DNA sequence: TGTGCCAGCAGCTTAAGTACGGGAGAACAGCCCCAGCATTTT. It codes for CASSLSTGEQPQHF.

The V gene is TRBV13, the J gene TRBJ2-7; 9 nucleotides match TRBD2. The CDR3 covers 13 residues. Trimming removed 5 bases from V and 6 bases from J; junction bases left unmatched: 5. Per germline, CDR1 PRHDT and CDR2 FYEKMQ (reference sequence). CDR3 region: CASSAGGAVEQYF. The CDR3 DNA sequence: TGTGCCAGCAGCGCGGGAGGGGCGGTCGAGCAGTACTTC.

The genes are TRBV30 and TRBJ2-7; a possible D gene is TRBD1 (6 bases). Trimming left V 8 bases short and J 1 base short, with 9 bases between. This CDR3 is built from 11 residues. The germline V gene encodes CDR1 GTSNPN and CDR2 SVGIG (reference sequence). The CDR3 DNA follows: TGTGCCAGTGGGACATCCTACGAGCAGTACTTC. Translated, it gives CASGTSYEQYF.

This clone was picked up a small number of times. V and J are TRBV9 and TRBJ2-7; 9 nucleotides align to TRBD2. The V gene's germline CDR1 is SGDLS and CDR2 YYNGEE. CDR3 length: 14 residues. V lost 0 bases, J lost 5 bases, and 3 bases stayed unmatched. The CDR3, as DNA: TGTGCCAGCAGCGTAGTAGCGGGAGTACACGAGCAGTACTTC. It encodes CASSVVAGVHEQYF.

The V call is TRBV7-8, the J call TRBJ2-1; a weak D match, TRBD2 (6 bases). This CDR3 is built from 17 residues. The V end lost 5 bases, the J end lost 9 bases, and 26 bases lay between the germline ends. Germline CDR1 is SGHVS and CDR2 is FQNEAQ. CDR3 DNA sequence: TGTGCCAGCAGCCGAAGAAATAGCCCGACTAGTAGAGTTGAGCAGTTCTTC. Translation gives CASSRRNSPTSRVEQFF.

The CDR3, as DNA: TGTGCCAGCAGCATAGACAGGATCTATGGCTACACCTTC. Its translation is CASSIDRIYGYTF. The chain has TRBV7-2 and TRBJ1-2, with D perhaps matching TRBD1 (6 bases). The CDR3 extends over 13 amino acids. V was cut by 5 bases and J by 4 bases, with 11 bases left in between. Germline V gene lookup returns CDR1 SGHTA and CDR2 FQGNSA. Using reference TRBV7-2 and TRBJ1-2 for the parts outside the CDR3, the full variable domain is GAGVSQSPSNKVTEKGKDVELRCDPISGHTALYWYRQSLGQGLEFLIYFQGNSAPDKSGLPSDRFSAERTGGSVSTLTIQRTQQEDSAVYLCASSIDRIYGYTFGSGTRLTVV.

The chain links TRBV2 to TRBJ1-2; no clear D gene. Trimming took off 7 bases at V and 3 bases at J, with 15 bases between the two ends. The CDR3 spans 14 residues. Germline V CDR1 and CDR2: SNHLY, FYNNEI. CDR3 amino acids: CASILTPTHYGYTF. In nucleotides, the CDR3 is TGTGCCAGCATTTTGACTCCCACCCACTATGGCTACACCTTC.

The chain uses TRBV5-3 and TRBJ2-3; TRBD2 is a possible D gene (7 bases). TRBV5-3 is an open reading frame whose function is uncertain. CDR3 size: 15 residues. The V and J ends lost 4 bases and 3 bases respectively, with 15 bases between them. The CDR3 here is CARSRWRGRTDTQYF. CDR3 coding DNA: TGTGCCAGAAGCCGCTGGCGGGGGCGGACAGATACGCAGTATTTT.

This clone occurred a few times. The V gene is TRBV7-9, the J gene TRBJ1-4; 7 bases match TRBD1. The CDR3 runs 13 residues. Germline V gives CDR1 SEHNR, CDR2 FQNEAQ (reference sequence). The junction had 4 bases not matched to a gene; V was cut back by 5 bases and J by 7 bases. The CDR3 reads CASSTPGGEKLFF. The CDR3 nucleotides read TGTGCCAGCAGCACTCCAGGGGGTGAAAAACTGTTTTTT.

This chain uses TRBV5-1 with TRBJ1-2, with D hard to call. Germline V gene lookup returns CDR1 SGHRS and CDR2 YFSETQ. CDR3 length equals 14 residues. V was trimmed by 0 bases and J by 4 bases, leaving 10 bases between them. In nucleotides, the CDR3 is TGCGCCAGCAGCTTGGACAGTGGAATCTATGGCTACACCTTC. Translation gives CASSLDSGIYGYTF.

The chain employs TRBV5-1 and TRBJ2-3, with 7 bases matching TRBD2. V lost 1 base, J lost 4 bases, and 12 bases stayed unmatched. The CDR3 runs to 17 residues. The V gene's germline CDR1 is SGHRS and CDR2 YFSETQ. The CDR3 DNA sequence: TGCGCCAGCAGCTTGTCTTCTAGCGGAGTGGGTTCAGATACGCAGTATTTT. Protein: CASSLSSSGVGSDTQYF. Drawing the rest from reference TRBV5-1 and TRBJ2-3, the complete variable domain is KAGVTQTPRYLIKTRGQQVTLSCSPISGHRSVSWYQQTPGQGLQFLFEYFSETQRNKGNFPGRFSGRQFSNSRSEMNVSTLELGDSALYLCASSLSSSGVGSDTQYFGPGTRLTVL.

The chain is built from TRBV9 and TRBJ2-3; 9 bases map to TRBD1. This CDR3 contains 16 residues. Per the germline V gene, CDR1 is SGDLS and CDR2 is YYNGEE. V was pared by 4 bases and J by 9 bases, with 15 bases of the junction left unmatched. The CDR3 DNA reads TGTGCCAGCAGCCCCGAGGGGACAGGGCTGAGCGGGACGCAGTATTTT. This codes for CASSPEGTGLSGTQYF.

The chain is built from TRBV9 and TRBJ2-1; D possibly corresponds to TRBD1 (6 bases). V shed 0 bases and J shed 7 bases, with 8 bases lying between them. There are 13 residues in the CDR3. Germline V gives CDR1 SGDLS, CDR2 YYNGEE. The CDR3 is CASSVARGNEQFF. CDR3 bases: TGTGCCAGCAGCGTAGCCAGGGGAAATGAGCAGTTCTTC.

The chain couples TRBV2 to TRBJ1-1; the D gene is possibly TRBD1 (5 bases). Germline values: CDR1 SNHLY, CDR2 FYNNEI. Trimming removed 7 bases at V and 0 bases at J, with 12 bases between. This CDR3 is built from 14 residues. CDR3 sequence (DNA): TGTGCCAGCACCCAAGGGGTGGTGAACACTGAAGCTTTCTTT. Its translation is CASTQGVVNTEAFF.

The chain links TRBV2 to TRBJ1-1; 7 nucleotides align to TRBD1. The CDR3 covers 13 residues. Germline CDR1 SNHLY, CDR2 FYNNEI. The CDR3 region has the DNA TGTGGCAAACAGGGACAGCCGAACACTGAAGCTTTCTTT. Translated, it gives CGKQGQPNTEAFF. The full variable domain, rest sourced from reference TRBV2 and TRBJ1-1, is EPEVTQTPSHQVTQMGQEVILRCVPISNHLYFYWYRQILGQKVEFLVSFYNNEISEKSEIFDDQFSVERPDGSNFTLKIRSTKLEDSAMYFCGKQGQPNTEAFFGQGTRLTVV.

V usage is TRBV18 and J usage is TRBJ2-4, with 7 bases matching TRBD1. The CDR3 length is 13 residues. Germline-derived CDR1 and CDR2 are KGHSH and LQKENI. V lost 5 bases, J lost 8 bases, and 6 bases stayed unmatched. This CDR3 reads CASSEMTGHIQYF. The CDR3, as DNA: TGTGCCAGCTCAGAGATGACAGGGCACATTCAGTACTTC.

The V call is TRBV10-1, the J call TRBJ2-5; 10 bases align to TRBD1. There are 14 residues in the CDR3. Trimming at V came to 4 bases and at J to 6 bases, leaving 5 bases not matched to a gene. Germline CDR1 WNHNN, CDR2 SYGVQD (reference sequence). The CDR3 loop reads CASSAGQGRKTQYF. For the CDR3, the DNA is TGCGCCAGCAGTGCGGGACAGGGGAGGAAGACCCAGTACTTC.

This clone was found a few times. V and J are TRBV6-1 and TRBJ1-6, with 9 positions matching TRBD1. Trimming removed 5 bases from V and 8 bases from J; junction bases left unmatched: 4. The CDR3 extends over 14 amino acids. Per the germline V gene, CDR1 is MNHNS and CDR2 is SASEGT. The CDR3 here is CASSIQGADSPLHF. CDR3 bases: TGTGCCAGCAGTATACAGGGGGCTGATTCACCCCTCCACTTT.

Only one count was recorded for this clone. V is TRBV5-6 and J is TRBJ2-1; D is perhaps TRBD1 (5 bases). Trimming left V 1 base short and J 3 bases short, with 14 bases between. Germline assignment: CDR1 SGHDT and CDR2 YYEEEE. The CDR3 loop spans 16 amino acids. CDR3 nucleotide sequence: TGTGCCAGCAGCTTGTGGGGCAGGGCTTTCTACAATGAGCAGTTCTTC. Protein: CASSLWGRAFYNEQFF.

This clone was observed a few times. The rearrangement joins TRBV5-4 to TRBJ2-7; 8 nucleotides align to TRBD2. The germline V gene encodes CDR1 SGHNT and CDR2 YYREEE (reference sequence). This CDR3 comprises 17 residues. The V segment lost 0 bases and the J segment 1 base; nucleotides outside the gene matches: 9. The CDR3 region has the DNA TGTGCCAGCAGCTTGGGGGGGAGCGGGAGTGCTTCCTACGAGCAGTACTTC. Encoded protein: CASSLGGSGSASYEQYF.